The 22 T cell receptor beta chains below were found in one sample sequenced in a study of CD8 T cells in Susac syndrome. After extraction with the RNeasy kit, about 0.45 to 1 ug of the RNA was reverse transcribed using random hexamers. MiXCR, run by TCRdb on the immunoSEQ multiplex PCR reads, gives a single entry per CDR3 protein. Of approximately 87,000 distinct CDR3 sequences detected, roughly 95% appear once; the ten largest clones hold more than 0.35%. Sequencing was carried out using CD8+ T cells from PBMCs. Source of these receptors: a human donor with Susac syndrome.

The V call is TRBV4-1, the J call TRBJ2-5; 9 positions match TRBD2. Per the germline V gene, CDR1 is MGHRA and CDR2 is YSYEKL. There are 18 residues in the CDR3. The junction had 15 bases not matched to a gene; V was cut back by 0 bases and J by 7 bases. In DNA, the CDR3 is TGCGCCAGCAGCCAAGACCCTATTCTAGCGGGGCCCGTAGGGACCCAGTACTTC. Amino acids: CASSQDPILAGPVGTQYF.

The chain couples TRBV20-1 to TRBJ1-1; no definite D call. The germline V gene has CDR1 DFQATT and CDR2 SNEGSKA (reference sequence). The CDR3 is made up of 11 amino acids. V lost 3 bases, J lost 4 bases, and 6 bases lay in between. The CDR3 protein is CSASPGTEAFF. In DNA form, the CDR3 reads TGCAGTGCTAGTCCTGGCACTGAAGCTTTCTTT.

This clonotype is a singleton in its sample. The gene calls are TRBV5-1 and TRBJ2-7; 11 bases map to TRBD1. Looked up from germline, CDR1 is SGHRS and CDR2 is YFSETQ. V lost 2 bases and J lost 3; bases outside the gene matches: 10. The CDR3 has 17 amino acids. The CDR3 protein is CASSLEPRDRGFYEQYV. The DNA for the CDR3 is TGCGCCAGCAGCTTAGAGCCCCGGGACAGGGGGTTCTACGAGCAGTACGTC.

This chain joins TRBV20-1 and TRBJ1-1, with D tentatively TRBD1 (6 bases). From germline, CDR1 is DFQATT and CDR2 SNEGSKA (reference sequence). V was pared by 3 bases and J by 10 bases, with 12 bases between. This CDR3 region has 11 residues. CDR3 sequence (DNA): TGCAGTGCTAGTGAGGGGGTCTCAGCTTTCTTT. Its protein product is CSASEGVSAFF.

V is TRBV7-6 and J is TRBJ1-1, with D perhaps TRBD1 (5 bases). The germline CDR1 and CDR2 sequences are SGHVS and FNYEAQ. V lost 1 base and J 1 base, leaving 10 bases between the germline ends. This CDR3 spans 15 amino acids. The CDR3 DNA reads TGTGCCAGCAGCTTAGATCCGGGGGGGAACACTGAAGCTTTCTTT. Its protein product is CASSLDPGGNTEAFF.

The chain is built from TRBV27 and TRBJ2-7; 10 bases are shared with TRBD2. CDR3 length equals 13 residues. V was pared by 7 bases and J by 4 bases, with 4 bases of the junction left unmatched. The germline V gene has CDR1 MNHEY and CDR2 SMNVEV (reference sequence). CDR3 residues: CASTASGSYEQYF. As DNA, the CDR3 is TGTGCCAGCACGGCTAGCGGGAGTTACGAGCAGTACTTC.

This clonotype appeared a single time. The chain has TRBV13 and TRBJ2-1; TRBD1 might be the D (6 bases). The CDR3 has 12 amino acids. Trimming cost V 4 bases and J 7 bases, with 8 bases left between them. CDR1 is PRHDT and CDR2 is FYEKMQ in the germline V gene (reference sequence). The CDR3 reads CASSWGQNEQFF. CDR3 nucleotides: TGTGCCAGCAGCTGGGGGCAGAATGAGCAGTTCTTC.

The chain employs TRBV20-1 and TRBJ1-2; TRBD1 matches 7 bases. This CDR3 spans 12 amino acids. The germline V gene encodes CDR1 DFQATT and CDR2 SNEGSKA (reference sequence). The trim removed 5 bases at V and 9 bases at J, leaving 9 bases unmatched. CDR3 coding DNA: TGCAGTGCTCGACGTATGACAGGGCGCTACACCTTC. It codes for CSARRMTGRYTF.

The chain employs TRBV19 and TRBJ2-3, with D maybe TRBD1 (6 bases). Germline CDR1 and CDR2: LNHDA and SQIVND (reference sequence). Between the trimmed V and J ends, which lost 8 bases and 0 bases, there was a span of 9 bases. The CDR3 runs 13 residues. The DNA for the CDR3 is TGTGCCAGTGGGACACTGAGCACAGATACGCAGTATTTT. Protein product: CASGTLSTDTQYF.

This chain joins TRBV20-1 and TRBJ2-1; D may be TRBD1 (5 bases). The V end was cut by 0 bases, the J end by 8 bases, with 17 bases between. Per the germline V gene, CDR1 is DFQATT and CDR2 is SNEGSKA (reference sequence). The CDR3 totals 15 residues. The CDR3 sequence is CSARDNQGWGDEQFF. The CDR3 DNA is TGCAGTGCTAGAGATAACCAGGGATGGGGCGATGAGCAGTTCTTC.

This clonotype was counted between two and nine times. The gene calls are TRBV6-5 and TRBJ2-1; D is perhaps TRBD2 (5 bases). The ends were cut back, 5 bases at V and 6 bases at J, with 11 bases in the middle. CDR3 length: 13 amino acids. Germline-derived CDR1 and CDR2 are MNHEY and SVGAGI. The CDR3 nucleotides are TGTGCCAGCAGTCTTGGACTGGGCAATGAGCAGTTCTTC. Translation gives CASSLGLGNEQFF.

This chain uses TRBV15 with TRBJ2-2; TRBD2 might be the D (6 bases). V was trimmed by 0 bases and J by 7 bases, leaving 24 bases between them. CDR1 LNHNV and CDR2 YYDKDF come from the germline V gene (reference sequence). This CDR3 region has 19 residues. CDR3 DNA sequence: TGTGCCACCAGCAGAGAGACTAGGACGGACTTTTTACACGGCGGGGAGCTGTTTTTT. It specifies CATSRETRTDFLHGGELFF.

The count of this clonotype is one. V gene TRBV9 combines with J gene TRBJ2-6; 12 bases fit TRBD1. The germline V gene encodes CDR1 SGDLS and CDR2 YYNGEE. CDR3 length: 17 amino acids. V was pared by 3 bases and J by 4 bases, with 5 bases of the junction left unmatched. CDR3 region: CASSGGQGASGANVLTF. The CDR3 nucleotides read TGTGCCAGCAGCGGGGGACAGGGGGCGTCCGGGGCCAACGTCCTGACTTTC.

This rearrangement joins TRBV20-1 to TRBJ2-7, with 10 bases fitting TRBD2. Germline loops: CDR1 DFQATT, CDR2 SNEGSKA (reference sequence). This CDR3 comprises 14 residues. The ends lost 0 bases at V and 6 bases at J; junction bases unmatched: 5. CDR3 amino acids: CSARDRSGGAEQYV. CDR3 nucleotides: TGCAGTGCTAGAGATCGAAGCGGGGGGGCCGAGCAGTACGTC.

The chain couples TRBV20-1 to TRBJ1-5, with TRBD1 as a possible D gene (5 bases). Germline assignment: CDR1 DFQATT and CDR2 SNEGSKA (reference sequence). The CDR3 loop spans 16 amino acids. V shed 0 bases and J shed 6 bases, with 18 bases lying between them. The CDR3 is CSARDRRKSGGQPQHF. The CDR3 DNA is TGCAGTGCTAGAGATCGCAGGAAATCTGGGGGTCAGCCCCAGCATTTT.

The J gene is TRBJ1-2, the V gene TRBV9; a possible D gene is TRBD1 (5 bases). The CDR3 is made up of 14 amino acids. Trimming took 4 bases from V and 4 from J, leaving 14 bases between them. Germline V gene lookup returns CDR1 SGDLS and CDR2 YYNGEE. CDR3 amino acids: CASSPQGGAYGYTF. CDR3 coding DNA: TGTGCCAGCAGCCCCCAGGGAGGGGCCTATGGCTACACCTTC.

V is TRBV11-2 and J is TRBJ2-1; D might be TRBD1 or TRBD2, each matching 7 bases. This CDR3 has 15 residues. V was shortened by 1 base and J by 9 bases, with 16 bases between the two germline ends. Germline V gives CDR1 SGHAT, CDR2 FQNNGV. The CDR3 loop reads CASSLVAGGGGEQFF. The CDR3, as DNA: TGTGCCAGCAGCTTAGTAGCAGGGGGGGGAGGTGAGCAGTTCTTC.

Here the CDR3 reads CASSLRGRDTEAFF. CDR3 in DNA: TGTGCCAGCAGTTTAAGGGGCCGGGACACTGAAGCTTTCTTT. This chain uses TRBV27 with TRBJ1-1; the D gene is possibly TRBD1 (5 bases). V was clipped by 2 bases and J by 3 bases, with 10 bases between them. The CDR3 consists of 14 residues. Germline loops: CDR1 MNHEY, CDR2 SMNVEV (reference sequence).

Written as DNA, the CDR3 is TGTGCCAGCAGTAAAAGCGGGGGCACAGATACGCAGTATTTT. Translating gives CASSKSGGTDTQYF. This chain joins TRBV2 and TRBJ2-3; TRBD2 matches at 7 bases. The germline V gene encodes CDR1 SNHLY and CDR2 FYNNEI. The V gene end was trimmed by 5 bases and the J gene end by 1 base; junction bases not matched to a gene: 3. The CDR3 runs to 14 residues.

CDR3 DNA sequence: TGCAGTGCTAGGGACAGCTTGTCCCCCACTGCGCTTGGCTACACCTTC. Translating gives CSARDSLSPTALGYTF. The chain couples TRBV20-1 to TRBJ1-2; tentatively, D is TRBD1 (6 bases). This CDR3 region has 16 residues. CDR1 is DFQATT, CDR2 SNEGSKA, per germline (reference sequence). Trimming shortened V by 3 bases and J by 7 bases, and 24 bases separated the two germline ends.

The chain joins TRBV6-2 or TRBV6-3 to TRBJ2-7; no clear D. Germline V gene sequence: CDR1 MNHEY, CDR2 SVGEGT. The CDR3 covers 13 residues. V lost 0 bases and J lost 2, with 5 bases in between. CDR3 amino acids: CASSYSGPYEQYV. CDR3 bases: TGTGCCAGCAGTTACTCTGGCCCCTACGAGCAGTACGTC.

This chain uses TRBV29-1 with TRBJ2-3, with TRBD1 as a possible D gene (5 bases). The germline V gene has CDR1 SQVTM and CDR2 ANQGSEA. This CDR3 has 13 residues. The germline V and J ends were trimmed by 3 bases and 1 base, with 8 bases remaining between them. In nucleotides, the CDR3 is TGCAGCGTTGAGACAGTCGGCACAGATACGCAGTATTTT. It translates to CSVETVGTDTQYF.